This passage covers 20 T cell receptor beta chains from one sample sequenced in a study of vaccination and CD4 T cells after COVID-19. What these receptors recognize is not known. Treatment in this sample: roughly 11-day PBMC culture with coronavirus spike peptide pools or control peptides (ViraFEST assay). Oncomine TCR Beta short-read sequencing was applied to DNA from cultured CD4+ T cells. MiXCR, applied by TCRdb to the PCR reads, yields one record per CDR3 protein. Altogether around 16,000 distinct CDR3 sequences are present, approximately 53% being singletons, with the ten largest covering about 34%. Sequencing was performed on cultured CD4+ T cells from blood, taken after SARS-CoV-2 vaccination. These receptors came from a human donor with COVID-19.

This chain uses TRBV5-5 with TRBJ2-3; 9 bases fit TRBD2. Germline V lookup: CDR1 SGHKS, CDR2 YYEKEE (reference sequence). The CDR3 contains 15 residues. The J segment lost 1 base and the V segment lost 1 base, leaving 1 base of the junction unmatched. The CDR3: CASSLIAGGTDTQYF. Here the CDR3 DNA reads TGTGCCAGCAGCTTGATAGCGGGGGGCACAGATACGCAGTATTTT. The complete variable domain, with remaining parts taken from reference TRBV5-5 and TRBJ2-3, reads DAGVTQSPTHLIKTRGQQVTLRCSPISGHKSVSWYQQVLGQGPQFIFQYYEKEERGRGNFPDRFSARQFPNYSSELNVNALLLGDSALYLCASSLIAGGTDTQYFGPGTRLTVL.

This clonotype has more than one count but fewer than ten. The genes are TRBV20-1 and TRBJ2-7; 7 positions agree with TRBD1. The CDR3 consists of 14 residues. V shed 4 bases and J 5 bases; nucleotides not matched to a gene: 11. Germline CDR1 reads DFQATT; CDR2 reads SNEGSKA (reference sequence). DNA for the CDR3: TGCAGTGCTAACCCACCCATCACAGGGGACGAGCAGTACTTC. It is translated as CSANPPITGDEQYF.

The chain has TRBV4-1 and TRBJ1-1; no reliable D call. The V gene's germline CDR1 is MGHRA and CDR2 YSYEKL. This CDR3 spans 14 amino acids. V was pared by 4 bases and J by 2 bases, with 11 bases between. This chain's CDR3 is CASSRADGNTEAFF. Here the CDR3 DNA reads TGCGCCAGCAGCCGCGCGGACGGAAACACTGAAGCTTTCTTT.

The CDR3 coding sequence is TGTGCCAGCAGTTGGGACAGGGGCATGATCACTGAAGCTTTCTTT. Its protein product is CASSWDRGMITEAFF. The rearrangement joins TRBV25-1 to TRBJ1-1; 10 nucleotides agree with TRBD1. Looked up from germline, CDR1 is MGHDK and CDR2 is SYGVNS. V lost 5 bases to trimming and J lost 4 bases; unmatched junction nucleotides: 7. The CDR3 sequence is 15 residues long.

In nucleotides, the CDR3 is TGTGCCAGCAGCCCCAGCGGTGATTTCACAGATACGCAGTATTTT. This encodes CASSPSGDFTDTQYF. The chain has TRBV7-8 and TRBJ2-3; possibly TRBD2 for D (5 bases). CDR1 is SGHVS, CDR2 FQNEAQ, per germline. V was shortened by 5 bases and J by 2 bases, with 14 bases between the two germline ends. This CDR3 is built from 15 residues.

The V gene is TRBV19, the J gene TRBJ2-6; possible D gene TRBD1, 5 bases. V lost 11 bases, J lost 0 bases, and 14 bases lay in between. CDR3 length: 15 residues. Germline assignment: CDR1 LNHDA and CDR2 SQIVND (reference sequence). The CDR3 nucleotides are TGTGCCGCAGAACAGGCAACCTCTGGGGCCAACGTCCTGACTTTC. Translating gives CAAEQATSGANVLTF.

The sample holds a few counts of this clonotype. The rearrangement links TRBV20-1 to TRBJ1-6, with D unresolved. There are 18 residues in the CDR3. Trimming cost V 4 bases and J 0 bases, with 19 bases left between them. CDR1 is DFQATT and CDR2 is SNEGSKA in the germline V gene (reference sequence). CDR3 in DNA: TGCAGTGCTACCCGGGTCGGCTCCGGTAGCTCCTATAATTCACCCCTCCACTTT. Translating it yields CSATRVGSGSSYNSPLHF.

The chain is built from TRBV20-1 and TRBJ2-3, with D perhaps matching TRBD2 (6 bases). V shed 2 bases and J shed 6 bases, with 21 bases lying between them. In germline, CDR1 is DFQATT, CDR2 SNEGSKA (reference sequence). CDR3 length: 16 residues. CDR3 amino acids: CSARIPGTRMVDTQYF. CDR3 DNA sequence: TGCAGTGCTAGAATCCCCGGGACTCGGATGGTCGATACGCAGTATTTT.

The rearrangement links TRBV6-2 or TRBV6-3 to TRBJ2-5, with 7 bases lining up with TRBD2. This CDR3 contains 15 residues. The trim removed 7 bases at V and 4 bases at J, leaving 12 bases unmatched. Germline lookup yields CDR1 MNHEY and CDR2 SVGEGT. The CDR3 is CASTSQRGWLETQYF. CDR3 coding DNA: TGTGCCAGCACGTCCCAGCGGGGATGGTTAGAGACCCAGTACTTC.

The chain recombines TRBV7-9 with TRBJ1-1; D unresolved. V lost 5 bases to trimming and J lost 3 bases, with 10 bases between them. The CDR3 spans 13 residues. Germline CDR1 and CDR2: SEHNR and FQNEAQ (reference sequence). In DNA, the CDR3 is TGTGCCAGCAGCGCGCAGGAGTACACTGAAGCTTTCTTT. Protein product: CASSAQEYTEAFF.

This clonotype has more than one count but fewer than ten. The chain combines TRBV7-6 with TRBJ1-5; D remains ambiguous. Germline V gene data show CDR1 as SGHVS and CDR2 as FNYEAQ. Deletions cut 8 bases from V and 4 bases from J, with 9 bases between. This CDR3 region has 12 residues. This CDR3 reads CASGTQNQPQHF. CDR3 nucleotides: TGTGCCAGCGGAACCCAAAATCAGCCCCAGCATTTT.

J is TRBJ1-2 and V is TRBV12-3 or TRBV12-4; D is undetermined. The germline V and J ends were trimmed by 4 bases and 4 bases, with 16 bases remaining between them. The CDR3 runs to 15 residues. In DNA, the CDR3 is TGTGCCAGCAGTTCTCGCAGGTCCCAAGGCTATGGCTACACCTTC. Its translation is CASSSRRSQGYGYTF.

In nucleotides, the CDR3 is TGTGCCAGCAGACTACTAGCGGGGGGCAACCAAGAGACCCAGTACTTC. Protein sequence: CASRLLAGGNQETQYF. This chain links TRBV6-1 with TRBJ2-5; 12 bases match TRBD2. Germline V gene data show CDR1 as MNHNS and CDR2 as SASEGT. The CDR3 loop spans 16 amino acids. The V and J ends lost 6 bases and 0 bases, in that order; junction bases with no gene match: 5.

In its sample, this clonotype was seen a few times. The chain uses TRBV20-1 and TRBJ1-2; no reliable D call. Trimming stripped 1 base from V and 0 bases from J, with 12 bases between. This CDR3 region has 15 residues. The germline V gene has CDR1 DFQATT and CDR2 SNEGSKA (reference sequence). CDR3 protein: CSARVGWLANYGYTF. The DNA of the CDR3 is TGCAGTGCTAGAGTGGGATGGTTAGCTAACTATGGCTACACCTTC.

This chain joins TRBV6-1 and TRBJ2-7, with 7 bases fitting TRBD1. Germline assignment: CDR1 MNHNS and CDR2 SASEGT. Unmatched junction bases numbered 4, after V lost 6 bases and J lost 5 bases. The CDR3 loop spans 12 amino acids. CDR3 nucleotide sequence: TGTGCCAGCAGCGGACAGGCCAACGAGCAGTACTTC. Translated, it gives CASSGQANEQYF.

V and J are TRBV6-1 and TRBJ1-2; D is perhaps TRBD1 (5 bases). The CDR3 is 15 amino acids. V shed 4 bases and J shed 5 bases, with 17 bases lying between them. Germline CDR1 MNHNS, CDR2 SASEGT. The CDR3 spells CASSADRGLGYGYTF. The CDR3, as DNA: TGTGCCAGCAGTGCCGACAGAGGGCTCGGATATGGCTACACCTTC.

The sample holds a few counts of this clonotype. Here the CDR3 reads CASSYGTANSPLHF. In nucleotides, the CDR3 is TGTGCCAGCAGTTACGGGACAGCTAATTCACCCCTCCACTTT. The J gene is TRBJ1-6, the V gene TRBV6-5, with 7 bases fitting TRBD1. This CDR3 contains 14 residues. Germline CDR1 is MNHEY and CDR2 is SVGAGI. The V gene end was trimmed by 2 bases and the J gene end by 6 bases; junction bases not matched to a gene: 1.

The DNA of the CDR3 is TGTGCCAGCAGCGAAGGCCGACTAGCGGACTTTTACGAGCAGTACTTC. Its protein is CASSEGRLADFYEQYF. The gene calls are TRBV5-8 and TRBJ2-7, with TRBD2 matching 9 bases. CDR3 length: 16 amino acids. V trimming: 4 bases; J trimming: 4 bases; junction bases outside the gene matches: 12. CDR1 and CDR2 from the germline V gene are SGHTS and YDEGEE. Full variable domain (rest looked up from reference TRBV5-8 and TRBJ2-7): EAGVTQSPTHLIKTRGQQATLRCSPISGHTSVYWYQQALGLGLQFLLWYDEGEERNRGNFPPRFSGRQFPNYSSELNVNALELEDSALYLCASSEGRLADFYEQYFGPGTRLTVT.

The chain carries TRBV28 and TRBJ2-7; D might be TRBD1 or TRBD2, each matching 6 bases. The V and J ends lost 11 bases and 4 bases respectively, with 12 bases between them. Germline values: CDR1 MDHEN, CDR2 SYDVKM. CDR3 length equals 11 residues. For the CDR3, the DNA is TGTGCCGGAGGGGGAAAGTACGAGCAGTACTTC. Translating gives CAGGGKYEQYF.

The chain couples TRBV7-3 to TRBJ2-2; weak D call: TRBD1 (6 bases). Trimming removed 2 bases from V and 1 base from J, with 11 bases in between. The CDR3 is made up of 16 amino acids. Germline assignment: CDR1 SGHTA and CDR2 FQGTGA. CDR3 protein: CASSLQGTRNTGELFF. CDR3 in DNA: TGTGCCAGCAGCTTACAGGGGACAAGGAACACCGGGGAGCTGTTTTTT. Variable domain in full (rest from reference TRBV7-3 and TRBJ2-2): GAGVSQTPSNKVTEKGKYVELRCDPISGHTALYWYRQSLGQGPEFLIYFQGTGAADDSGLPNDRFFAVRPEGSVSTLKIQRTERGDSAVYLCASSLQGTRNTGELFFGEGSRLTVL.